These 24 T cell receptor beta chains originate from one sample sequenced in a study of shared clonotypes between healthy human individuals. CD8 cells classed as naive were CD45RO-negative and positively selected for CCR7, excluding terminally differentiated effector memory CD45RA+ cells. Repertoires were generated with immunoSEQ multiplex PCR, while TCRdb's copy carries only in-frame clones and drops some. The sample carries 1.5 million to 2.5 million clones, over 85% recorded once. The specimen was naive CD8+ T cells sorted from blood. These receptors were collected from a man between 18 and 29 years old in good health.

The CDR3 is CASSPSQGEAKNIQYF. The CDR3 region has the DNA TGCGCCAGCAGCCCCTCTCAGGGGGAGGCCAAAAACATTCAGTACTTC. The rearrangement links TRBV4-3 to TRBJ2-4; TRBD1 aligns across 7 bases. CDR3 size: 16 residues. Germline V gene lookup returns CDR1 LGHNA and CDR2 YSLEER. V shed 4 bases, J shed 1 base, and the junction held 7 bases outside the gene matches.

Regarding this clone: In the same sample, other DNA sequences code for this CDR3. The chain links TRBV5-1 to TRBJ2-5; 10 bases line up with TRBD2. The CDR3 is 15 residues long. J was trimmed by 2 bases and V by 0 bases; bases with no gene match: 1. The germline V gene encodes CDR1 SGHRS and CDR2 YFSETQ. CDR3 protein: CASSLALAGQETQYF. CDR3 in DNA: TGCGCCAGCAGCTTGGCACTAGCGGGGCAAGAGACCCAGTACTTC.

CDR3 bases: TGCGCCAGCAGCTTCTACAGGGGCGAGAACACTGAAGCTTTCTTT. This gives the protein CASSFYRGENTEAFF. The V gene is TRBV5-1, the J gene TRBJ1-1; 7 bases are a match to TRBD1. V lost 2 bases and J lost 1; bases outside the gene matches: 5. The V gene's germline CDR1 is SGHRS and CDR2 YFSETQ. The CDR3 consists of 15 residues.

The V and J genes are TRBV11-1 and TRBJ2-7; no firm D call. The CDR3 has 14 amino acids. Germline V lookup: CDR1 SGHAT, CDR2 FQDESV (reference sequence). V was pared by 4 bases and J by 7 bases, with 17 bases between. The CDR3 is CASSSGPQPREQYF. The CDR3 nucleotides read TGTGCCAGCAGCTCCGGGCCCCAGCCACGGGAGCAGTACTTC.

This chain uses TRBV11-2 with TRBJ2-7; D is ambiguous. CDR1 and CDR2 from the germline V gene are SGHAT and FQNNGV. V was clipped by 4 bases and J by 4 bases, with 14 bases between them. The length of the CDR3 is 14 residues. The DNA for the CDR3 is TGTGCCAGCAGCTCACTATCCTTTACTTACGAGCAGTACTTC. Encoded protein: CASSSLSFTYEQYF. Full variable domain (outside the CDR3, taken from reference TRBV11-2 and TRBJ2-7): EAGVAQSPRYKIIEKRQSVAFWCNPISGHATLYWYQQILGQGPKLLIQFQNNGVVDDSQLPKDRFSAERLKGVDSTLKIQPAKLEDSAVYLCASSSLSFTYEQYFGPGTRLTVT.

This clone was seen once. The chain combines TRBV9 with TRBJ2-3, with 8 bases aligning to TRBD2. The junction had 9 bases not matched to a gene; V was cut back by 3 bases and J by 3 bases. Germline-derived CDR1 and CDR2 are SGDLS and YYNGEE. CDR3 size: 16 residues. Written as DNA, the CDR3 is TGTGCCAGCAGCGGGTATAGCGGGGTTGCTACAGATACGCAGTATTTT. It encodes CASSGYSGVATDTQYF.

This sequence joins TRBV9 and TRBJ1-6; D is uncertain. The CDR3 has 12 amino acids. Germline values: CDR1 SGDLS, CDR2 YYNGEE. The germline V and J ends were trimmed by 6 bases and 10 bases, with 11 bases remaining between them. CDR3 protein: CASNTPGSPLHF. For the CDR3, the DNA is TGTGCCAGCAACACTCCCGGGTCACCCCTCCACTTT.

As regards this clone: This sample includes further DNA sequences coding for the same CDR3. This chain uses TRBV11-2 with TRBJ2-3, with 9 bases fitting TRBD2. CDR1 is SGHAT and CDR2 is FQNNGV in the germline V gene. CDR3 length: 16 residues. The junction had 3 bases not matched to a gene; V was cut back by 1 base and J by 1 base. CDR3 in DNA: TGTGCCAGCAGCTTAGGAGCGGGGGGAGGCACAGATACGCAGTATTTT. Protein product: CASSLGAGGGTDTQYF.

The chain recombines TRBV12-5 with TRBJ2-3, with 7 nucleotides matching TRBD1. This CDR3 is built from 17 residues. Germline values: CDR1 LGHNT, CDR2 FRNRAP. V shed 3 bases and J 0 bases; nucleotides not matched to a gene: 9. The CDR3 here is CASGLRGTASSTDTQYF. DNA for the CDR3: TGTGCTAGTGGTTTAAGAGGGACAGCCAGTAGCACAGATACGCAGTATTTT. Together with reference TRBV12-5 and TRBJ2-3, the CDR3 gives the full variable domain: DARVTQTPRHKVTEMGQEVTMRCQPILGHNTVFWYRQTMMQGLELLAYFRNRAPLDDSGMPKDRFSAEMPDATLATLKIQPSEPRDSAVYFCASGLRGTASSTDTQYFGPGTRLTVL.

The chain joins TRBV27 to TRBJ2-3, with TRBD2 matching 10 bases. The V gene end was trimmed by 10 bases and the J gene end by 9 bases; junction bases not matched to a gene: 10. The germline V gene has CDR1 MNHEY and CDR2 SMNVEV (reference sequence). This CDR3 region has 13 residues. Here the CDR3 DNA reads TGTGCCATTCGGACTAGCGGCTGGGGGACGCAGTATTTT. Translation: CAIRTSGWGTQYF.

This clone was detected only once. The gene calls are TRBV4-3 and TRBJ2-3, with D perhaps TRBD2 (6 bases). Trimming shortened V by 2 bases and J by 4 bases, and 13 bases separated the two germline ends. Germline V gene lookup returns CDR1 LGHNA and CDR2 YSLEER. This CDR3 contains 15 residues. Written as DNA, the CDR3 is TGCGCCAGCAGCCAATCCCGGGACTTCCCAGATACGCAGTATTTT. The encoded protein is CASSQSRDFPDTQYF.

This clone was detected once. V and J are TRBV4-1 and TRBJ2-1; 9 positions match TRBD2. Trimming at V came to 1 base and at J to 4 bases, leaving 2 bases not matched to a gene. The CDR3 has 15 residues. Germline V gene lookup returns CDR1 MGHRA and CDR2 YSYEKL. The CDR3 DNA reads TGCGCCAGCAGCCAAGGGAGCGGGAGGTACAATGAGCAGTTCTTC. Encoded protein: CASSQGSGRYNEQFF.

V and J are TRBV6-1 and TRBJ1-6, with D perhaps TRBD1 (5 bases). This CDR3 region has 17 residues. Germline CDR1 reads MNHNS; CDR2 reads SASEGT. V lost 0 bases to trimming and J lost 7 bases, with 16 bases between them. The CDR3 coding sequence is TGTGCCAGCAGTGAAGCCAGGGCTGTGGCAGTAAATTCACCCCTCCACTTT. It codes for CASSEARAVAVNSPLHF.

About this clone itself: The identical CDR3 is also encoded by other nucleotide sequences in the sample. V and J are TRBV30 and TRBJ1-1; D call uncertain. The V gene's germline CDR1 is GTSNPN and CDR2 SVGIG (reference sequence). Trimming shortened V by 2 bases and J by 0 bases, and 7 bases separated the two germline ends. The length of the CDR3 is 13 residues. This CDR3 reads CAWSITVNTEAFF. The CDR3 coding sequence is TGTGCCTGGAGTATAACCGTGAACACTGAAGCTTTCTTT.

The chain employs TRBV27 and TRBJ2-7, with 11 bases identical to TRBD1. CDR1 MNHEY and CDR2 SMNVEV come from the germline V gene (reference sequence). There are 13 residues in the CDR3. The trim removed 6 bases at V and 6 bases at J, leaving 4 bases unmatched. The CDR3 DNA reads TGTGCCAGCAGACCGGGACAGGGGGGCGAGCAGTACTTC. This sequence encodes CASRPGQGGEQYF.

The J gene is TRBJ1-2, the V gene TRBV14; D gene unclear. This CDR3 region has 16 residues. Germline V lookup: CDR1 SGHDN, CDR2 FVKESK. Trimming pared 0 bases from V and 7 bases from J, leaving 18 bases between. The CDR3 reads CASSQDRLAGTSGYTF. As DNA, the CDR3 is TGTGCCAGCAGCCAAGATCGCCTGGCAGGTACCTCTGGCTACACCTTC.

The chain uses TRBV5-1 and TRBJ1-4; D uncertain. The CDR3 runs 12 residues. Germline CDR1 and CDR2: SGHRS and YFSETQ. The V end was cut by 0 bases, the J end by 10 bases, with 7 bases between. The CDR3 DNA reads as TGCGCCAGCAGCTTGGAAGGCAGAAAACTGTTTTTT. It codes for CASSLEGRKLFF.

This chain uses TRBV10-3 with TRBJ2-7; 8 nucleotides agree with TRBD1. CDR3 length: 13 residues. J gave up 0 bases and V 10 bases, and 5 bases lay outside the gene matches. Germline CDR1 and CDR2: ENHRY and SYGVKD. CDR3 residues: CATNTGGSYEQYF. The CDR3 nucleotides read TGTGCCACGAACACAGGGGGCTCCTACGAGCAGTACTTC.

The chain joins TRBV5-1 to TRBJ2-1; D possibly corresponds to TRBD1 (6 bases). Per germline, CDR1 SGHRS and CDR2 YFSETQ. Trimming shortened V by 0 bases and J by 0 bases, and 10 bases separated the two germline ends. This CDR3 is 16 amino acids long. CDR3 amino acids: CASSLVGARSYNEQFF. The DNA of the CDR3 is TGCGCCAGCAGCTTGGTGGGGGCTCGCTCCTACAATGAGCAGTTCTTC.

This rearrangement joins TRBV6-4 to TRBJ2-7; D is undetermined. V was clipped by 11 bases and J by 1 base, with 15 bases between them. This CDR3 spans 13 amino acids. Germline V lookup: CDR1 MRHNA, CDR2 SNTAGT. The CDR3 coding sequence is TGTGCCCCCCGACGGTTGATTTCCTACGAGCAGTACTTC. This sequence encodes CAPRRLISYEQYF.

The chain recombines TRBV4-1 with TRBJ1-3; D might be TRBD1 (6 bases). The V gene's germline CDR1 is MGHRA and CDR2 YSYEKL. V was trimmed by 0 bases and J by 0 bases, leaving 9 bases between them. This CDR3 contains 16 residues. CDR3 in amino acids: CASSQEDSSSGNTIYF. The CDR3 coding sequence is TGCGCCAGCAGCCAAGAGGACAGTAGCTCTGGAAACACCATATATTTT.

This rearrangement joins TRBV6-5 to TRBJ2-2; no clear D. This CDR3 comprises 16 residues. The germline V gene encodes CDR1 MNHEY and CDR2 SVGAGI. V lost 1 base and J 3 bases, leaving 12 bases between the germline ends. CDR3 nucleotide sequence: TGTGCCAGCAGTTACTTTAGAGATTTCGACACCGGGGAGCTGTTTTTT. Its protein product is CASSYFRDFDTGELFF.

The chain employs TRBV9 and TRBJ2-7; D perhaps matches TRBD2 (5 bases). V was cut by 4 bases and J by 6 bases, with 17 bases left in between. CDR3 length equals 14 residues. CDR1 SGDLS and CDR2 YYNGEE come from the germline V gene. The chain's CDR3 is CASSPLGGSGEQYF. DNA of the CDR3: TGTGCCAGCAGCCCTCTAGGCGGGTCGGGCGAGCAGTACTTC.

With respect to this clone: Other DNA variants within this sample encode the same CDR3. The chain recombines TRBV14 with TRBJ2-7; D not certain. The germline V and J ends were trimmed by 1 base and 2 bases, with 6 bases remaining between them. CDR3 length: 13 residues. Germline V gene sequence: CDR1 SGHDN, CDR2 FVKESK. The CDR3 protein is CASSQGLTYEQYF. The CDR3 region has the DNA TGTGCCAGCAGCCAAGGGCTTACCTACGAGCAGTACTTC.